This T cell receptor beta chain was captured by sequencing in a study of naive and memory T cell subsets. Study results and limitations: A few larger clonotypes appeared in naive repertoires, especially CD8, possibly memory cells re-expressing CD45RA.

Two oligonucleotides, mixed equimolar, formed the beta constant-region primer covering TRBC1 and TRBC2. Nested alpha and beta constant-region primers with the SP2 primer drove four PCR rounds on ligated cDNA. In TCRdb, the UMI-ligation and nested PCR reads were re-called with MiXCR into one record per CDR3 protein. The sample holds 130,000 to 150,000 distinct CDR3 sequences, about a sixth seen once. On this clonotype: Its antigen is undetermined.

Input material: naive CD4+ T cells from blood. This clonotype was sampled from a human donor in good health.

The DNA for the CDR3 is TGTGCCAGCAGCGAGACCTCAAGCTACAAGTCCTACGAGCAGTACTTC. Translation: CASSETSSYKSYEQYF. This chain links TRBV27 with TRBJ2-7; D is unresolved. The V gene lost 6 bases and the J gene lost 1 base, with 19 bases spanning the gap. Germline V CDR1 and CDR2: MNHEY, SMNVEV (reference sequence). There are 16 residues in the CDR3.